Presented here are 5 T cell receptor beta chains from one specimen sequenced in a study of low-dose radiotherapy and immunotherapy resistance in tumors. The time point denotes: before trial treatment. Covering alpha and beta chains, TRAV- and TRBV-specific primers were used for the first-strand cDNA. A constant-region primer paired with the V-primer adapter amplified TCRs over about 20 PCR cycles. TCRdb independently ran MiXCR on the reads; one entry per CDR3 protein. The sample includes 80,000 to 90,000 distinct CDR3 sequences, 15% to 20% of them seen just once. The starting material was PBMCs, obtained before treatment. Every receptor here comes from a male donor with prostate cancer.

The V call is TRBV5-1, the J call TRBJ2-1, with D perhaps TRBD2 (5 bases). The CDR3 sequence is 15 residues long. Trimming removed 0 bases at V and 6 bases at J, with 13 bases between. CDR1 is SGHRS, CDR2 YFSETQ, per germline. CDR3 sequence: CASSLVSSAGNEQFF. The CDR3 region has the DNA TGCGCCAGCAGCTTGGTTAGCAGCGCGGGCAATGAGCAGTTCTTC.

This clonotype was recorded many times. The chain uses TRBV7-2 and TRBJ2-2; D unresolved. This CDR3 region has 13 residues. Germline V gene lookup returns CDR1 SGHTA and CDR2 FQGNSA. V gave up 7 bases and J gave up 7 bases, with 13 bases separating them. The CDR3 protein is CASTPLLFGELFF. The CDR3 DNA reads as TGTGCCAGCACCCCCTTGCTCTTCGGGGAGCTGTTTTTT.

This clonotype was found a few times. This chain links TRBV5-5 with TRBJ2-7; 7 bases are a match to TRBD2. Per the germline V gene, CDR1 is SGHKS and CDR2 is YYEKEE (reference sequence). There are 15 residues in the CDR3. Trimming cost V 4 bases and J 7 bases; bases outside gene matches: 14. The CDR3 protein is CASSPKGLPSGEQYF. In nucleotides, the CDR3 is TGTGCCAGCAGCCCGAAGGGACTCCCTAGCGGTGAGCAGTACTTC.

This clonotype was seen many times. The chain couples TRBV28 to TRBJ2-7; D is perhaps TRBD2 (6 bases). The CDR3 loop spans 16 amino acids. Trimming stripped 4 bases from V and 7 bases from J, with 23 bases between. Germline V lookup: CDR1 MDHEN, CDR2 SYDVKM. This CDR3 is CASSSGGAGRWREQYF. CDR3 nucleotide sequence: TGTGCCAGCAGTTCCGGTGGGGCAGGGAGGTGGAGAGAGCAGTACTTC.

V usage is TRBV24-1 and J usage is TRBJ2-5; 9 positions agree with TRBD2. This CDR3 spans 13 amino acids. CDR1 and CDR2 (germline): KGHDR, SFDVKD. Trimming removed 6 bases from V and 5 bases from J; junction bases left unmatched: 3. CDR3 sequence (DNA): TGTGCCACCAGTAGCGGGGGGAAGGAGACCCAGTACTTC. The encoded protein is CATSSGGKETQYF.